The entry below describes one TCR beta chain. Its antigen remains unidentified. Trimming removed 2 bases from V and 4 bases from J, with 15 bases in between. Germline V gene sequence: CDR1 MGHRA, CDR2 YSYEKL. This CDR3 is 15 amino acids long. As originally analysed: ImmunoSEQ sequences covered only the junction and lacked quality scores; filtering therefore differed. Clones were read by immunoSEQ multiplex PCR, and TCRdb kept only the in-frame ones, dropping some. The V and J calls and clone size are taken from that table; D and trimming were inferred from the DNA. The repertoire holds about 2 million clones, with about 95% as singletons. The data originate from a study of shared clonotypes between healthy human individuals. Study-level points and caveats: Shared across a few donors were around 5% of the naive CD4 clonotypes.

The naive CD8 population came from CD45RO-negative cells selected for CCR7, without terminally differentiated effector memory CD45RA+ cells. The chain joins TRBV4-1 to TRBJ2-7, with no clear D. The TCR comes from a man aged 18 to 30 in good health. The sample consisted of naive CD8+ T cells sorted from blood. The CDR3 DNA follows: TGCGCCAGCAGCCAAACCAGGACGGGTGAATACGAGCAGTACTTC. Its translation: CASSQTRTGEYEQYF.